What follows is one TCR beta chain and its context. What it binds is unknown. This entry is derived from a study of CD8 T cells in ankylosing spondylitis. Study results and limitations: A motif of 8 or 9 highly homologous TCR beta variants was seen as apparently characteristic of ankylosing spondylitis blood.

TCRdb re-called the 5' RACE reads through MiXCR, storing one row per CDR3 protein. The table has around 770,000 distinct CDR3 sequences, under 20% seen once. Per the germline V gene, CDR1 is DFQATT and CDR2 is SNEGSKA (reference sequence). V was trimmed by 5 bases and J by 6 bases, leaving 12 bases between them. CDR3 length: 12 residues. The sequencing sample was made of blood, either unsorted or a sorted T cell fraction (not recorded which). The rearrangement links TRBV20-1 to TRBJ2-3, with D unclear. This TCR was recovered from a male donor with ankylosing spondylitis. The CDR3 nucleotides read TGCAGTGCTTATCCCTTCCACGATACGCAGTATTTT. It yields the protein CSAYPFHDTQYF.